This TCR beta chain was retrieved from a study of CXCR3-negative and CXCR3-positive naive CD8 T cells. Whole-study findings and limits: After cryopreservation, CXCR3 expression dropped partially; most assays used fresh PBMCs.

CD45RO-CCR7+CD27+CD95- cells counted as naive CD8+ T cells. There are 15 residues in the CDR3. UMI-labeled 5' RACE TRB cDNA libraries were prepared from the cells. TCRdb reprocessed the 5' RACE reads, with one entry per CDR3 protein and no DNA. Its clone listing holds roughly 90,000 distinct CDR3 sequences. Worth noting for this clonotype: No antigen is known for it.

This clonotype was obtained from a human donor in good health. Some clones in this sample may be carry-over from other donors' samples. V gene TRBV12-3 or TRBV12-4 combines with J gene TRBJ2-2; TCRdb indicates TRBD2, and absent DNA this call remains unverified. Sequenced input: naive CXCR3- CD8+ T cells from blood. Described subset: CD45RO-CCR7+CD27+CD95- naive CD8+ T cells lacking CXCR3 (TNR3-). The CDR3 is CASSFGGPGTGELFF.